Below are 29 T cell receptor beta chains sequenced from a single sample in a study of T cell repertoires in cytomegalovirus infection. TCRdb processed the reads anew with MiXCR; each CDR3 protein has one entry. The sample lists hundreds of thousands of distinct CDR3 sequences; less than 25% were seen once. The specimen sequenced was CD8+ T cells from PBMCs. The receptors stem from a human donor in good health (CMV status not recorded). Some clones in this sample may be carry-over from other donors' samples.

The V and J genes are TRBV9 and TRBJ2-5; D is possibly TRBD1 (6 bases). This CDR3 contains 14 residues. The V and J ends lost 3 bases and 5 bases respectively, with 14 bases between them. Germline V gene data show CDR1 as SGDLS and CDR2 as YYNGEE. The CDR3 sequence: CASSASGEFETQYF. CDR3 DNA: TGTGCCAGCAGCGCGTCAGGGGAGTTCGAGACCCAGTACTTC.

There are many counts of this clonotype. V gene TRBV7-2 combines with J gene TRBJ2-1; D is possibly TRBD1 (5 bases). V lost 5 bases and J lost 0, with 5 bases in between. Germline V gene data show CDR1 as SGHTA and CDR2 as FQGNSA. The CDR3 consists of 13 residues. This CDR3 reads CASSRGSYNEQFF. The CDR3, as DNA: TGTGCCAGCAGCAGGGGCTCCTACAATGAGCAGTTCTTC.

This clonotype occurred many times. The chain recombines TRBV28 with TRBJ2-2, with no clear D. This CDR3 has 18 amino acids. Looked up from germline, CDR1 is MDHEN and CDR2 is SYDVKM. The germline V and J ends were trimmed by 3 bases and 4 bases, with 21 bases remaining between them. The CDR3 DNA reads TGTGCCAGCAGTTTCTTCCCTCTAGGCTGGTTGGGCACCGGGGAGCTGTTTTTT. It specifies CASSFFPLGWLGTGELFF.

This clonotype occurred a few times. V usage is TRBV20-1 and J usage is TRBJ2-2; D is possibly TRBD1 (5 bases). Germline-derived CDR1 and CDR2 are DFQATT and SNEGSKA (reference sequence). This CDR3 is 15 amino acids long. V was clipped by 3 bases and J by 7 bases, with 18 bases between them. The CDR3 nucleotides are TGCAGTGCTAGTGGAATGGACACTGTTAGCGGGGAGCTGTTTTTT. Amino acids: CSASGMDTVSGELFF.

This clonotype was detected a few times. Here the CDR3 reads CSARAPNTEAFF. The DNA for the CDR3 is TGCAGTGCTAGAGCCCCGAACACTGAAGCTTTCTTT. The chain is built from TRBV20-1 and TRBJ1-1; D gene unclear. This CDR3 has 12 amino acids. Germline assignment: CDR1 DFQATT and CDR2 SNEGSKA (reference sequence). V was trimmed by 1 base and J by 1 base, leaving 4 bases between them.

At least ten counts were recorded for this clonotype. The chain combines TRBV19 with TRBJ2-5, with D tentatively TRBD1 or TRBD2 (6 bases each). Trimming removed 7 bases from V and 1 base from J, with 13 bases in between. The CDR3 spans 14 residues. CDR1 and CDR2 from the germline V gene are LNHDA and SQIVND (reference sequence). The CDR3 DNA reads TGTGCCAGTACCCCGGGGGCCCTCCAAGAGACCCAGTACTTC. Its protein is CASTPGALQETQYF.

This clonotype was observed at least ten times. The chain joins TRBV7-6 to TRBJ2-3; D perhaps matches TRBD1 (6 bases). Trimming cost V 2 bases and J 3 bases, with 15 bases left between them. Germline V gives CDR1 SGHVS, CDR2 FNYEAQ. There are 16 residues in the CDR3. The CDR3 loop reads CASSLQQGTYTDTQYF. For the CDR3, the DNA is TGTGCCAGCAGCTTACAACAGGGAACTTATACAGATACGCAGTATTTT.

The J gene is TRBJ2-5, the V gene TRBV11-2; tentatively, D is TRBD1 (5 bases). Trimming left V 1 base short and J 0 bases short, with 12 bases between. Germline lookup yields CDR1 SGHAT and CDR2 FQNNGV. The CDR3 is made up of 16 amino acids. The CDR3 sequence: CASSLGKTVYQETQYF. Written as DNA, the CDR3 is TGTGCCAGCAGCTTAGGGAAGACAGTGTACCAAGAGACCCAGTACTTC.

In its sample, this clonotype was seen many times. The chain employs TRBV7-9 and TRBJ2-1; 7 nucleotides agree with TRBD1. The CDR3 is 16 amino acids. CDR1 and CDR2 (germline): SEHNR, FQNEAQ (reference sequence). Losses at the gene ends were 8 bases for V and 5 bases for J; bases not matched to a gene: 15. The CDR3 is CASFLLPGQMNNEQFF. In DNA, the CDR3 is TGTGCCAGCTTCCTCCTACCGGGACAGATGAACAATGAGCAGTTCTTC.

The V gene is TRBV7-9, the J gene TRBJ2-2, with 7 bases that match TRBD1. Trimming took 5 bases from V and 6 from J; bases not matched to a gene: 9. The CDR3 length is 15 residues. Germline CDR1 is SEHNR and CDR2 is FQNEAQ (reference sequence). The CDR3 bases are TGTGCCAGCAGCCTCGAGACAGGGTCCTCCGGGGAGCTGTTTTTT. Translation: CASSLETGSSGELFF.

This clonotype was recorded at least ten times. DNA of the CDR3: TGTGCCAGCAGCCTTCCTCCACAGGGGAACACCGGGGAGCTGTTTTTT. It is translated as CASSLPPQGNTGELFF. The genes are TRBV7-9 and TRBJ2-2; D might be TRBD1 (6 bases). V dropped 5 bases and J dropped 1 base, with 14 bases sitting between them. Germline V gene sequence: CDR1 SEHNR, CDR2 FQNEAQ (reference sequence). This CDR3 region has 16 residues.

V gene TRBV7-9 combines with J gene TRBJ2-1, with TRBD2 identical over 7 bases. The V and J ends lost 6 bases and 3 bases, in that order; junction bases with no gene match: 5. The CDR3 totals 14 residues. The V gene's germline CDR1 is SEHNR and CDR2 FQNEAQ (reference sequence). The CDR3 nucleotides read TGTGCCAGCAGAGGGGAGGGGTTCTACAATGAGCAGTTCTTC. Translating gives CASRGEGFYNEQFF.

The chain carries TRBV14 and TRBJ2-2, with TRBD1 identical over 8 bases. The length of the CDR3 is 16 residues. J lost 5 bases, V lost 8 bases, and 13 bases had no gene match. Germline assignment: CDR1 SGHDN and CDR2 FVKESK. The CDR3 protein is CASRPGGGFRTGELFF. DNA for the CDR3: TGTGCCAGCCGTCCAGGGGGCGGGTTTCGGACCGGGGAGCTGTTTTTT.

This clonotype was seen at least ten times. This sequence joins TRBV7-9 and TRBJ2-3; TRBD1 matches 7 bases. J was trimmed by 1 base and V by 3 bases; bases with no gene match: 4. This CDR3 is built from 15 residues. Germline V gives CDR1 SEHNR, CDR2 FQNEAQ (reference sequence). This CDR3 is CASSFDRAGTDTQYF. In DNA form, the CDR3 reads TGTGCCAGCAGCTTCGACAGGGCGGGCACAGATACGCAGTATTTT.

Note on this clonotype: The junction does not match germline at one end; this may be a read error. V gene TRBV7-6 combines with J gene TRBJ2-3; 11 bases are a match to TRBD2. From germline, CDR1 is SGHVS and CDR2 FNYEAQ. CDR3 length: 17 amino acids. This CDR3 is CSSSNSPGLAAADTQYF. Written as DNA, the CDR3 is TGTTCCAGCAGCAATTCTCCGGGACTAGCGGCGGCGGATACGCAGTATTTT.

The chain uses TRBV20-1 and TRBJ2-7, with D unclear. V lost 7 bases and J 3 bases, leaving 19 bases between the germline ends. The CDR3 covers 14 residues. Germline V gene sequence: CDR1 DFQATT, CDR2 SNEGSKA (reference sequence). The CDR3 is CSVRAAFGGYEQYF. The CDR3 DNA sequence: TGCAGTGTTAGGGCTGCGTTTGGTGGCTACGAGCAGTACTTC.

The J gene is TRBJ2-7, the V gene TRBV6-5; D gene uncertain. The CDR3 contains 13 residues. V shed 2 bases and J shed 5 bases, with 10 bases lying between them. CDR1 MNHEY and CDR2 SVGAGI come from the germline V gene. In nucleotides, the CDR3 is TGTGCCAGCAGTTACACCGACGGAGACGAGCAGTACGTC. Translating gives CASSYTDGDEQYV.

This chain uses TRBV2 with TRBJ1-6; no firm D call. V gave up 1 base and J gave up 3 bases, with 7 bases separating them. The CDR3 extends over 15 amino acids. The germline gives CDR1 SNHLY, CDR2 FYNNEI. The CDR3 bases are TGTGCCAGCAGTGAAGAGAGCCTCTATAATTCACCCCTCCACTTT. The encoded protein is CASSEESLYNSPLHF.

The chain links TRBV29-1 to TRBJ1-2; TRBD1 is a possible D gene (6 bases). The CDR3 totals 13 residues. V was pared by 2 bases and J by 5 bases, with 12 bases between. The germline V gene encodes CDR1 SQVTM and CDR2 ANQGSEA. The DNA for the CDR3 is TGCAGCGTTGAACCTACAGGGCAGTATGGCTACACCTTC. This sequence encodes CSVEPTGQYGYTF.

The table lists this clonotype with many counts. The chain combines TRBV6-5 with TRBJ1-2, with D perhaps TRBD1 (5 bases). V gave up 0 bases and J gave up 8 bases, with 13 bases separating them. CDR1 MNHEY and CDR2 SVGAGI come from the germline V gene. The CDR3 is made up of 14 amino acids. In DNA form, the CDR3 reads TGTGCCAGCAGTTACTCAGGGGCCGCGCGGGGCTACACCTTC. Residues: CASSYSGAARGYTF.

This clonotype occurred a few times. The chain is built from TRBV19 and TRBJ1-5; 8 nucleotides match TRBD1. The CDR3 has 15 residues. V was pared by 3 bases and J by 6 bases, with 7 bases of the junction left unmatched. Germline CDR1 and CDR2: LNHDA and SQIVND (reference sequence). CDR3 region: CASSMDDRGSQPQHF. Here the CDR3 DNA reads TGTGCCAGTAGTATGGATGACAGGGGAAGTCAGCCCCAGCATTTT.

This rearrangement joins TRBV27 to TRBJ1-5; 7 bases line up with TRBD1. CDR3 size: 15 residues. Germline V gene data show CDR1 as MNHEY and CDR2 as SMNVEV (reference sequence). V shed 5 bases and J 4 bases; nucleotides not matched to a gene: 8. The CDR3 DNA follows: TGTGCCAGCAGTATAAAACAGGGGCCGAATCAGCCCCAGCATTTT. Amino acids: CASSIKQGPNQPQHF.

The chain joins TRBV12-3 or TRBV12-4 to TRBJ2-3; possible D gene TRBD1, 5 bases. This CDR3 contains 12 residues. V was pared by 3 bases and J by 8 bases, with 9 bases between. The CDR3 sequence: CASSFQGVTQYF. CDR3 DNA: TGTGCCAGCAGTTTCCAGGGCGTTACGCAGTATTTT.

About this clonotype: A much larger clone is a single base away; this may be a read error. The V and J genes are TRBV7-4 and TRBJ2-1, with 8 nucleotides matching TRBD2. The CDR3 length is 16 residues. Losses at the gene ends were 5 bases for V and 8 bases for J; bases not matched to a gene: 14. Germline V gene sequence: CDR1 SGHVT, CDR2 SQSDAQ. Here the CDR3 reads CASSPEGGGRHHEQFF. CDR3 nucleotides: TGTGCCAGCAGCCCCGAAGGCGGGGGGCGTCACCATGAGCAGTTCTTC. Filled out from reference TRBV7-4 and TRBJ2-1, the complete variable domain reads GAGVSQSPRYKVAKRGRDVALRCDSISGHVTLYWYRQTLGQGSEVLTYSQSDAQRDKSGRPSGRFSAERPERSVSTLKIQRTEQGDSAVYLCASSPEGGGRHHEQFFGPGTRLTVL.

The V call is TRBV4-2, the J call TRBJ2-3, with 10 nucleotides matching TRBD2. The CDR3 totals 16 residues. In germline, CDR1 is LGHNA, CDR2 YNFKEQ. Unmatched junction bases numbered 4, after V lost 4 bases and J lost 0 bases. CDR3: CASSPRSGGSTDTQYF. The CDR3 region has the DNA TGTGCCAGCAGCCCCCGTAGCGGGGGGAGCACAGATACGCAGTATTTT.

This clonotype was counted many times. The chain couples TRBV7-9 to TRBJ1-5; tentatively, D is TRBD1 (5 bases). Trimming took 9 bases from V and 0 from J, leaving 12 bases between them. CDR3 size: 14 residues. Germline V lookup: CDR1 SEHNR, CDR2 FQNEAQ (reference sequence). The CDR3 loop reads CASSTDHSNQPQHF. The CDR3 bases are TGTGCCAGTTCGACAGACCATAGCAATCAGCCCCAGCATTTT.

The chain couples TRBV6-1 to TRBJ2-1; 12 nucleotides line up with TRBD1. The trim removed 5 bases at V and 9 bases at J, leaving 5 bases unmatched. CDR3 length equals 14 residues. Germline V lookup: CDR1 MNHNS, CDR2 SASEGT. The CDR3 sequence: CASSYGTGGTEQFF. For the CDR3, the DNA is TGTGCCAGCAGTTACGGGACAGGGGGCACTGAGCAGTTCTTC.

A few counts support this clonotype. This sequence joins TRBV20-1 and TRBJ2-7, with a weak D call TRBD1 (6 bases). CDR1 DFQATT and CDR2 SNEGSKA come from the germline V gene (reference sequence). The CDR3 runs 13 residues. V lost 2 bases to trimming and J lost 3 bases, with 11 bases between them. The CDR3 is CSARSRGRYEQYF. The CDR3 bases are TGCAGTGCTAGATCCAGGGGCCGCTACGAGCAGTACTTC.

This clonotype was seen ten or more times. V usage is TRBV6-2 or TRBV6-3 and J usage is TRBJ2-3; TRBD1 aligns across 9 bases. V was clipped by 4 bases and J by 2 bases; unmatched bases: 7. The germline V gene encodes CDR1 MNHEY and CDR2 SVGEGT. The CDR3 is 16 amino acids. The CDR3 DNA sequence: TGTGCCAGCAGTTTCTACAGGGGGCTAATCACAGATACGCAGTATTTT. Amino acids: CASSFYRGLITDTQYF.